A single sample is the source of the 26 T cell receptor beta chains below, sequenced in a study of CD8 T cells in Susac syndrome. Reverse transcription of about 0.45 to 1 ug RNA was carried out with random hexamers. TCRdb reanalysed the immunoSEQ multiplex PCR reads using MiXCR and keeps one entry per CDR3 protein. Among under 200,000 distinct CDR3 sequences, 85% to 95% were seen once, and the ten largest hold around 0.15%. Sequenced: CD8+ T cells from PBMCs. Receptors were obtained from a human donor with multiple sclerosis.

This clonotype was seen a handful of times. This chain links TRBV9 with TRBJ2-7; D perhaps matches TRBD1 (6 bases). The CDR3 contains 13 residues. Trimming cost V 4 bases and J 4 bases, with 12 bases left between them. From germline, CDR1 is SGDLS and CDR2 YYNGEE. CDR3 sequence: CASSPGTLYEQYF. The CDR3 nucleotides read TGTGCCAGCAGCCCAGGGACACTTTACGAGCAGTACTTC.

The rearrangement joins TRBV5-6 to TRBJ2-5; D is perhaps TRBD1 (6 bases). Trimming shortened V by 4 bases and J by 4 bases, and 11 bases separated the two germline ends. The CDR3 is made up of 13 amino acids. The germline V gene has CDR1 SGHDT and CDR2 YYEEEE. The DNA of the CDR3 is TGTGCCAGCAGCCCGGACAGTGGAGAGACCCAGTACTTC. Amino acid sequence: CASSPDSGETQYF.

The table lists this clonotype with a count of one. This sequence joins TRBV20-1 and TRBJ2-7; unclear D gene. The CDR3 sequence is 11 residues long. Germline CDR1 reads DFQATT; CDR2 reads SNEGSKA (reference sequence). Trimming removed 0 bases from V and 9 bases from J, with 9 bases in between. The CDR3 DNA follows: TGCAGTGCTAGAGATCAAGATCGGCAGTACTTC. This translates into CSARDQDRQYF.

The gene calls are TRBV30 and TRBJ2-7; D is perhaps TRBD2 (7 bases). CDR1 GTSNPN and CDR2 SVGIG come from the germline V gene (reference sequence). The CDR3 loop spans 15 amino acids. Deletions cut 3 bases from V and 4 bases from J, with 19 bases between. In nucleotides, the CDR3 is TGTGCCTGGAGGACCAAGGGGGGGAAACCTTACGAGCAGTACTTC. Protein: CAWRTKGGKPYEQYF.

The chain links TRBV14 to TRBJ2-5; 11 positions match TRBD2. Looked up from germline, CDR1 is SGHDN and CDR2 is FVKESK. The CDR3 totals 16 residues. Losses at the gene ends were 1 base for V and 6 bases for J; bases not matched to a gene: 7. In nucleotides, the CDR3 is TGTGCCAGCAGCCAAGCGACTAGCGGGGTCAGGAAGACCCAGTACTTC. Its translation: CASSQATSGVRKTQYF.

The V and J genes are TRBV6-5 and TRBJ2-1; D possibly corresponds to TRBD2 (6 bases). The CDR3 contains 14 residues. Germline CDR1 MNHEY, CDR2 SVGAGI. Trimming pared 6 bases from V and 3 bases from J, leaving 12 bases between. CDR3: CASRGGPFYNEQFF. In DNA form, the CDR3 reads TGTGCCAGCAGGGGAGGCCCTTTCTACAATGAGCAGTTCTTC.

The chain recombines TRBV25-1 with TRBJ2-7; D is unresolved. Trimming took 4 bases from V and 5 from J, leaving 3 bases between them. CDR3 length equals 10 residues. Germline V gives CDR1 MGHDK, CDR2 SYGVNS. CDR3 DNA: TGTGCCAGCAGTGTCCACGAGCAGTACTTC. Protein product: CASSVHEQYF.

This chain links TRBV3-1 with TRBJ2-7; D is possibly TRBD2 (6 bases). Per germline, CDR1 LGHDT and CDR2 YNNKEL (reference sequence). The length of the CDR3 is 15 residues. With 0 bases removed from V and 3 bases from J, the gap between germline ends came to 12 bases. The CDR3 DNA sequence: TGTGCCAGCAGCCAAGATGCGGGGTCAAGCTACGAGCAGTACTTC. Translation: CASSQDAGSSYEQYF.

The genes are TRBV13 and TRBJ2-4; unclear D gene. V was trimmed by 1 base and J by 5 bases, leaving 9 bases between them. This CDR3 region has 14 residues. Germline assignment: CDR1 PRHDT and CDR2 FYEKMQ (reference sequence). The CDR3 here is CASSLAAQQNIQYF. The DNA of the CDR3 is TGTGCCAGCAGCTTAGCTGCCCAGCAAAACATTCAGTACTTC.

The rearrangement uses TRBV7-9 and TRBJ2-2, with a weak D call TRBD1 (6 bases). Trimming left V 4 bases short and J 0 bases short, with 18 bases between. CDR1 SEHNR and CDR2 FQNEAQ come from the germline V gene (reference sequence). The CDR3 runs to 18 residues. The chain's CDR3 is CASSSTLGQTANTGELFF. In DNA, the CDR3 is TGTGCCAGCAGCTCCACCCTCGGACAGACGGCGAACACCGGGGAGCTGTTTTTT.

This sequence joins TRBV7-8 and TRBJ2-5, with D maybe TRBD2 (5 bases). CDR3 size: 16 residues. Per germline, CDR1 SGHVS and CDR2 FQNEAQ. V lost 2 bases to trimming and J lost 0 bases, with 13 bases between them. CDR3 loop: CASSLREGLYQETQYF. For the CDR3, the DNA is TGTGCCAGCAGCTTACGAGAGGGCTTGTACCAAGAGACCCAGTACTTC.

The chain carries TRBV7-6 and TRBJ1-1; D may be TRBD1 (5 bases). In germline, CDR1 is SGHVS, CDR2 FNYEAQ. Trimming left V 5 bases short and J 1 base short, with 5 bases between. CDR3 length: 12 amino acids. CDR3 coding DNA: TGTGCCAGCAGCGGACAGAACACTGAAGCTTTCTTT. Translation gives CASSGQNTEAFF. Together with reference TRBV7-6 and TRBJ1-1, the CDR3 gives the full variable domain: GAGVSQSPRYKVTKRGQDVALRCDPISGHVSLYWYRQALGQGPEFLTYFNYEAQQDKSGLPNDRFSAERPEGSISTLTIQRTEQRDSAMYRCASSGQNTEAFFGQGTRLTVV.

This chain uses TRBV4-1 with TRBJ2-6; 8 nucleotides align to TRBD1. This CDR3 has 17 amino acids. The germline V gene encodes CDR1 MGHRA and CDR2 YSYEKL. After removal of 0 bases from V and 0 bases from J, the junction contained 1 base not matched to a gene. For the CDR3, the DNA is TGCGCCAGCAGCCAAGAGGACAGGGCCTCTGGGGCCAACGTCCTGACTTTC. As protein: CASSQEDRASGANVLTF.

This chain joins TRBV5-1 and TRBJ2-5, with 11 positions matching TRBD1. The CDR3 covers 17 residues. Germline V lookup: CDR1 SGHRS, CDR2 YFSETQ. V dropped 4 bases and J dropped 2; count of bases not matched to a gene: 10. CDR3 residues: CASSQILDRGRQETQYF. CDR3 DNA sequence: TGCGCCAGCAGCCAAATACTGGACAGGGGGCGACAAGAGACCCAGTACTTC.

The chain couples TRBV7-3 to TRBJ2-1; 9 nucleotides match TRBD1. The CDR3 extends over 18 amino acids. Per germline, CDR1 SGHTA and CDR2 FQGTGA. Trimming took 1 base from V and 5 from J; bases not matched to a gene: 12. The CDR3 DNA follows: TGTGCCAGCAGCTTAAGTCCCCCCGGGACAGGGCCGAACAATGAGCAGTTCTTC. Translating it yields CASSLSPPGTGPNNEQFF.

V gene TRBV29-1 combines with J gene TRBJ2-1; TRBD2 might be the D (5 bases). Trimming cost V 7 bases and J 5 bases, with 15 bases left between them. The germline CDR1 and CDR2 sequences are SQVTM and ANQGSEA. The CDR3 length is 13 residues. CDR3 amino acids: CSEIGGPHNEQFF. DNA for the CDR3: TGCAGCGAAATCGGAGGACCCCACAATGAGCAGTTCTTC.

J is TRBJ2-1 and V is TRBV7-9; 13 nucleotides line up with TRBD2. The CDR3 extends over 16 amino acids. From germline, CDR1 is SEHNR and CDR2 FQNEAQ (reference sequence). Unmatched junction bases numbered 9, after V lost 5 bases and J lost 8 bases. The CDR3 is CASSGGTSGILDEQFF. The CDR3 DNA follows: TGTGCCAGCAGCGGGGGGACTAGCGGGATTCTCGATGAGCAGTTCTTC. Full variable domain (outside the CDR3, taken from reference TRBV7-9 and TRBJ2-1): DTGVSQNPRHKITKRGQNVTFRCDPISEHNRLYWYRQTLGQGPEFLTYFQNEAQLEKSRLLSDRFSAERPKGSFSTLEIQRTEQGDSAMYLCASSGGTSGILDEQFFGPGTRLTVL.

The V and J genes are TRBV5-1 and TRBJ1-2; D gene ambiguous. CDR1 is SGHRS, CDR2 YFSETQ, per germline. The CDR3 is 13 amino acids. V gave up 2 bases and J gave up 4 bases, with 9 bases separating them. The CDR3 here is CASSLASAYGYTF. In DNA, the CDR3 is TGCGCCAGCAGCTTAGCCTCGGCCTATGGCTACACCTTC.

This chain joins TRBV7-2 and TRBJ1-1; 7 nucleotides match TRBD1. This CDR3 is 14 amino acids long. Trimming cost V 2 bases and J 4 bases; bases outside gene matches: 4. Germline CDR1 and CDR2: SGHTA and FQGNSA. CDR3 sequence (DNA): TGTGCCAGCAGCTTACTTGACAGGGCCACTGAAGCTTTCTTT. Protein sequence: CASSLLDRATEAFF.

This sequence joins TRBV4-1 and TRBJ2-1; D might be TRBD1 (5 bases). V gave up 5 bases and J gave up 0 bases, with 14 bases separating them. The CDR3 length is 16 residues. Per germline, CDR1 MGHRA and CDR2 YSYEKL. CDR3 nucleotides: TGCGCCAGCAGCTCCACCGCAGGGCCCTCCTACAATGAGCAGTTCTTC. This encodes CASSSTAGPSYNEQFF.

The chain links TRBV12-5 to TRBJ2-3, with D tentatively TRBD2 (6 bases). The CDR3 covers 18 residues. Looked up from germline, CDR1 is LGHNT and CDR2 is FRNRAP. Trimming pared 0 bases from V and 0 bases from J, leaving 16 bases between. The DNA of the CDR3 is TGTGCTAGTGGTTTGGTAACGGCCCGGGGGACTAGCACAGATACGCAGTATTTT. Its protein product is CASGLVTARGTSTDTQYF.

The rearrangement links TRBV7-9 to TRBJ2-7; 9 bases are shared with TRBD2. This CDR3 is 14 amino acids long. V gave up 3 bases and J gave up 4 bases; unmatched junction bases: 4. Germline CDR1 SEHNR, CDR2 FQNEAQ (reference sequence). The CDR3 sequence is CASSFRGRGYEQYF. The CDR3 DNA reads TGTGCCAGCAGCTTTCGCGGGAGGGGTTACGAGCAGTACTTC.

The chain links TRBV3-1 to TRBJ1-4, with D maybe TRBD1 (5 bases). V lost 0 bases, J lost 8 bases, and 19 bases lay in between. The CDR3 length is 17 residues. CDR1 is LGHDT and CDR2 is YNNKEL in the germline V gene (reference sequence). The DNA for the CDR3 is TGTGCCAGCAGCCAAGATCGGGTCAATTGGGGGTCGGAAAAACTGTTTTTT. Translated, it gives CASSQDRVNWGSEKLFF.

The chain links TRBV5-1 to TRBJ2-7, with TRBD1 matching 7 bases. With V trimmed by 0 bases and J by 7 bases, 7 bases remained unmatched. The CDR3 length is 14 residues. Germline V gives CDR1 SGHRS, CDR2 YFSETQ. The CDR3 sequence is CASSLVGQTTEQYF. CDR3 DNA: TGCGCCAGCAGCTTGGTGGGACAGACTACGGAGCAGTACTTC.

The chain combines TRBV12-3 or TRBV12-4 with TRBJ2-1; D could derive from TRBD1 or TRBD2 (5 bases each). V was cut by 6 bases and J by 3 bases, with 15 bases left in between. CDR3 size: 15 residues. The CDR3 region is CASSHRDGVYNEQFF. In DNA form, the CDR3 reads TGTGCCAGCAGCCACCGGGACGGGGTCTACAATGAGCAGTTCTTC.

The gene calls are TRBV2 and TRBJ2-1; 11 positions match TRBD2. V shed 1 base, J shed 4 bases, and the junction held 6 bases outside the gene matches. The CDR3 extends over 17 amino acids. Germline loops: CDR1 SNHLY, CDR2 FYNNEI. The chain's CDR3 is CASSEGRGLADYNEQFF. The DNA of the CDR3 is TGTGCCAGCAGTGAAGGCCGGGGACTAGCGGATTACAATGAGCAGTTCTTC. The full variable domain, completed using reference TRBV2 and TRBJ2-1, is EPEVTQTPSHQVTQMGQEVILRCVPISNHLYFYWYRQILGQKVEFLVSFYNNEISEKSEIFDDQFSVERPDGSNFTLKIRSTKLEDSAMYFCASSEGRGLADYNEQFFGPGTRLTVL.